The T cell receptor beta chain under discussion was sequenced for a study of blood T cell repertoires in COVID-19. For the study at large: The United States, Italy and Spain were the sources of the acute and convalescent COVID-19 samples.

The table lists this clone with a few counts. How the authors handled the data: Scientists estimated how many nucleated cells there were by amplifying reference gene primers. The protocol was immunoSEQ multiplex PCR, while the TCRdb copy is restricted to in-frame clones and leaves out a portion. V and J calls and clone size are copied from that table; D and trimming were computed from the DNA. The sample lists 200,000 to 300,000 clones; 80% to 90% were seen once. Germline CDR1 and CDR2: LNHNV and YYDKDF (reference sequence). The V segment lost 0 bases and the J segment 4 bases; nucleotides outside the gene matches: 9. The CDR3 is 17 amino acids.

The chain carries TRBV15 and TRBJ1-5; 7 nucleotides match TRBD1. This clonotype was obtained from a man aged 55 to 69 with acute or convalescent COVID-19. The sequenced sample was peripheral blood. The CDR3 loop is CATSRDLLRGRNQPQHF. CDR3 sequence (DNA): TGTGCCACCAGCAGAGATCTTTTAAGGGGGCGGAATCAGCCCCAGCATTTT.